These 6 T cell receptor beta chains came from one sample sequenced in a study of blood T cell repertoires in COVID-19. Some clones are missing from TCRdb's copy, which holds only in-frame ones; the method was immunoSEQ multiplex PCR. This sample has about 29,000 clones, with roughly 89% found just once. The sample consisted of peripheral blood. Source of these receptors: a man between 65 and 85 years old with active COVID-19.

The chain recombines TRBV5-5 with TRBJ2-3, with 7 bases identical to TRBD1. This CDR3 is 14 amino acids long. Germline CDR1 SGHKS, CDR2 YYEKEE (reference sequence). With 3 bases clipped from V and 5 bases from J, the junction kept 6 bases outside the gene matches. CDR3 sequence: CASSSGQVKDTQYF. Written as DNA, the CDR3 is TGTGCCAGCAGCTCCGGACAGGTGAAAGATACGCAGTATTTT.

The chain recombines TRBV6-2 or TRBV6-3 with TRBJ1-1; 8 positions match TRBD1. Germline loops: CDR1 MNHEY, CDR2 SVGEGT. V shed 2 bases and J 6 bases; nucleotides not matched to a gene: 8. The CDR3 spans 15 residues. The CDR3 bases are TGTGCCAGCAGTTACCCTGGACAGGGAAGCCCTGAAGCTTTCTTT. This gives the protein CASSYPGQGSPEAFF.

The chain uses TRBV6-5 and TRBJ1-2; 10 bases line up with TRBD1. CDR1 MNHEY and CDR2 SVGAGI come from the germline V gene. Germline trimming cut 6 bases from V and 3 bases from J; bases unmatched to any gene: 7. The CDR3 runs to 15 residues. CDR3 sequence: CASRYPDRGDYGYTF. In DNA form, the CDR3 reads TGTGCCAGCAGGTACCCGGACAGGGGGGACTATGGCTACACCTTC.

The chain combines TRBV6-5 with TRBJ1-4; no reliable D call. CDR3 size: 14 residues. Germline V gene data show CDR1 as MNHEY and CDR2 as SVGAGI. Trimming removed 7 bases at V and 3 bases at J, with 12 bases between. The CDR3 DNA reads as TGTGCCAGCAACCCCAGGCAAGCTAATGAAAAACTGTTTTTT. Translation: CASNPRQANEKLFF.

The J gene is TRBJ1-1, the V gene TRBV18; D uncertain. Trimming took off 3 bases at V and 1 base at J, with 3 bases between the two ends. The CDR3 totals 12 residues. Germline values: CDR1 KGHSH, CDR2 LQKENI. CDR3 residues: CASSPQNTEAFF. The CDR3, as DNA: TGTGCCAGCTCACCTCAGAACACTGAAGCTTTCTTT.

Only one count was recorded for this clone. J is TRBJ1-2 and V is TRBV6-2 or TRBV6-3; the D is unclear. V lost 5 bases and J lost 7, with 14 bases in between. The CDR3 consists of 13 residues. Per the germline V gene, CDR1 is MNHEY and CDR2 is SVGEGT. This CDR3 is CASSRDGPGGYTF. The CDR3 DNA reads TGTGCCAGCAGTCGCGATGGTCCGGGTGGCTACACCTTC.